This T cell receptor beta chain is drawn from a study of blood T cell repertoires in COVID-19. Study-wide background: Acute and convalescent COVID-19 specimens originated in the United States, Italy and Spain. Sources were T cells, B-cell-depleted T cells, or PBMCs; the material itself was cDNA or gDNA.

CDR1 and CDR2 from the germline V gene are SGHDN and FVKESK. Trimming took off 0 bases at V and 0 bases at J, with 11 bases between the two ends. This CDR3 spans 16 amino acids. This clone has more than one count but fewer than ten. In the original analysis: Quantification of nucleated cells was approximated via reference gene primer amplification. Sequencing was performed with immunoSEQ multiplex PCR; in TCRdb, only in-frame clones are kept and a portion is missing. The V and J calls and clone size were taken over from that table, and D and trimming were inferred from the DNA. The table includes roughly 100,000 clones, about 90% detected once.

The TCR was taken from a human donor in a cohort sampled during active COVID-19. Specimen: peripheral blood. The J gene is TRBJ1-1, the V gene TRBV14; D is unresolved. CDR3 amino acids: CASSQDGIPLNTEAFF. The CDR3, as DNA: TGTGCCAGCAGCCAAGACGGGATCCCCTTGAACACTGAAGCTTTCTTT.